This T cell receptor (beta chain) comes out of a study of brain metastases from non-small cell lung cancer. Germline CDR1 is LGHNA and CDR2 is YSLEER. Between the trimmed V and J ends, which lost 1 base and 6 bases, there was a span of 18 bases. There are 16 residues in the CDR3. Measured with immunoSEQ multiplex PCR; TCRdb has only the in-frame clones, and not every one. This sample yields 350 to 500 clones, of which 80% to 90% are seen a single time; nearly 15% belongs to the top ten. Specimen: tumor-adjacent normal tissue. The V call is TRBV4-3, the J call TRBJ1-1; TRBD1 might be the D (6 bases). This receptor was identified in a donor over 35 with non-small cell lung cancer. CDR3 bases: TGCGCCAGCAGCCAAGGGTCCCAGGGGAGAAAATCTGAAGCTTTCTTT. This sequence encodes CASSQGSQGRKSEAFF.